One sample yielded the 22 T cell receptor beta chains listed below, sequenced in a study of beta chain features in type 1 diabetes. Sequencing targeted expressed TCRB transcripts, as all isolated RNA had been reverse transcribed. Method: immunoSEQ multiplex PCR; TCRdb's copy keeps in-frame clones and lacks some. The sample lists just over 450,000 clones, approximately 31% occurring once. The sequenced material came from naive CD4+ T cells from blood. The receptors originated from a man aged 18 to 30 in good health.

Only a few counts were recorded for this clone. V is TRBV7-2 and J is TRBJ2-7, with TRBD2 matching over 10 bases. Germline loops: CDR1 SGHTA, CDR2 FQGNSA. J lost 6 bases, V lost 3 bases, and 8 bases had no gene match. The CDR3 totals 15 residues. The chain's CDR3 is CASSFRLAGAFEQYF. CDR3 DNA: TGTGCCAGCAGCTTCCGACTAGCGGGTGCCTTCGAGCAGTACTTC. The entire variable domain, with the rest obtained from reference TRBV7-2 and TRBJ2-7, is as follows: GAGVSQSPSNKVTEKGKDVELRCDPISGHTALYWYRQSLGQGLEFLIYFQGNSAPDKSGLPSDRFSAERTGGSVSTLTIQRTQQEDSAVYLCASSFRLAGAFEQYFGPGTRLTVT.

This clone was found a few times. V is TRBV30 and J is TRBJ2-3; TRBD1 aligns across 8 bases. The germline gives CDR1 GTSNPN, CDR2 SVGIG (reference sequence). V was pared by 0 bases and J by 4 bases, with 3 bases of the junction left unmatched. The length of the CDR3 is 14 residues. The CDR3 is CAWSVTGGPDTQYF. The CDR3 DNA sequence: TGTGCCTGGAGTGTAACAGGGGGTCCAGATACGCAGTATTTT.

In this sample, this clone turned up a few times. The chain has TRBV7-9 and TRBJ1-1; weak D call: TRBD1 (5 bases). The CDR3 contains 16 residues. Trimming shortened V by 4 bases and J by 1 base, and 16 bases separated the two germline ends. Germline assignment: CDR1 SEHNR and CDR2 FQNEAQ (reference sequence). The CDR3 sequence is CASSSPGGTPNTEAFF. CDR3 bases: TGTGCCAGCAGCTCCCCCGGCGGGACGCCGAACACTGAAGCTTTCTTT.

This clone was detected only a few times. The J gene is TRBJ2-7, the V gene TRBV9; no reliable D call. Between the trimmed V and J ends, which lost 0 bases and 0 bases, there was a span of 7 bases. The germline CDR1 and CDR2 sequences are SGDLS and YYNGEE. The CDR3 totals 14 residues. Written as DNA, the CDR3 is TGTGCCAGCAGCGTAGACTACAGCTCCTACGAGCAGTACTTC. It specifies CASSVDYSSYEQYF.

The chain uses TRBV15 and TRBJ2-5, with 10 bases matching TRBD2. This CDR3 contains 18 residues. V lost 0 bases, J lost 5 bases, and 12 bases stayed unmatched. The germline V gene encodes CDR1 LNHNV and CDR2 YYDKDF (reference sequence). CDR3 sequence reads: CATSRDPRASGRLETQYF. CDR3 nucleotide sequence: TGTGCCACCAGCAGAGATCCCAGAGCTAGCGGGAGATTGGAGACCCAGTACTTC.

The chain is built from TRBV10-3 and TRBJ2-1; the match to TRBD2 covers 9 bases. V shed 6 bases and J 8 bases; nucleotides not matched to a gene: 5. CDR3 length: 13 residues. CDR1 and CDR2 (germline): ENHRY, SYGVKD. DNA of the CDR3: TGTGCCATCAGCGTAGCGGGAGTCGATGAGCAGTTCTTC. This codes for CAISVAGVDEQFF.

J is TRBJ2-5 and V is TRBV9; TRBD2 aligns across 7 bases. This CDR3 spans 15 amino acids. Germline V gene lookup returns CDR1 SGDLS and CDR2 YYNGEE. The junction had 9 bases not matched to a gene; V was cut back by 0 bases and J by 7 bases. The CDR3 nucleotides are TGTGCCAGCAGCGTAGTTATATCGGCGGGAGCGACCCAGTACTTC. It codes for CASSVVISAGATQYF.

The chain couples TRBV5-4 to TRBJ2-5; no definite D call. The CDR3 totals 15 residues. Germline values: CDR1 SGHNT, CDR2 YYREEE (reference sequence). V lost 1 base, J lost 3 bases, and 13 bases lay in between. The CDR3 bases are TGTGCCAGCAGCTTGTACCTCGGGTCTGAAGAGACCCAGTACTTC. Translating gives CASSLYLGSEETQYF.

In this sample, this clone turned up a few times. This chain connects TRBV4-2 to TRBJ1-5; no clear D gene. Germline V gives CDR1 LGHNA, CDR2 YNFKEQ. The CDR3 loop spans 15 amino acids. Trimming shortened V by 1 base and J by 6 bases, and 13 bases separated the two germline ends. CDR3 bases: TGTGCCAGCAGCCAAGCCACCCTATCGGGTCAGCCCCAGCATTTT. This codes for CASSQATLSGQPQHF.

V is TRBV28 and J is TRBJ2-1; D is uncertain. Germline V lookup: CDR1 MDHEN, CDR2 SYDVKM. This CDR3 is 15 amino acids long. Trimming left V 5 bases short and J 5 bases short, with 16 bases between. The CDR3 is CASSAYKDEDNEQFF. DNA for the CDR3: TGTGCCAGCAGTGCCTATAAGGACGAGGACAATGAGCAGTTCTTC.

This clone has just a few counts. V and J are TRBV30 and TRBJ1-2, with 7 nucleotides matching TRBD1. The ends lost 1 base at V and 4 bases at J; junction bases unmatched: 3. Germline V gene sequence: CDR1 GTSNPN, CDR2 SVGIG (reference sequence). This CDR3 has 13 amino acids. This chain's CDR3 is CAWSDRGAYGYTF. The CDR3 DNA follows: TGTGCCTGGAGTGACAGGGGTGCCTATGGCTACACCTTC.

This clone was observed a handful of times. CDR3 residues: CASSPRTGSSYNEQFF. The CDR3 nucleotides read TGTGCCAGCTCACCCCGGACAGGGAGCTCCTACAATGAGCAGTTCTTC. The V and J genes are TRBV18 and TRBJ2-1; 8 bases line up with TRBD1. Germline-derived CDR1 and CDR2 are KGHSH and LQKENI. The CDR3 length is 16 residues. V trimming: 3 bases; J trimming: 0 bases; junction bases outside the gene matches: 4.

The chain couples TRBV4-3 to TRBJ2-3; 8 positions match TRBD2. V dropped 1 base and J dropped 6; count of bases not matched to a gene: 9. The CDR3 runs 16 residues. Germline V lookup: CDR1 LGHNA, CDR2 YSLEER. CDR3 nucleotide sequence: TGCGCCAGCAGCCAAGGCCTTAGCGGGACGGGGGATACGCAGTATTTT. Protein: CASSQGLSGTGDTQYF.

This clone was detected only a few times. This chain joins TRBV30 and TRBJ2-7; a weak D match, TRBD2 (5 bases). Deletions cut 2 bases from V and 0 bases from J, with 8 bases between. Per germline, CDR1 GTSNPN and CDR2 SVGIG (reference sequence). The CDR3 has 13 amino acids. Here the CDR3 DNA reads TGTGCCTGGAGTCTAGCAGCCTCCTACGAGCAGTACTTC. This encodes CAWSLAASYEQYF.

This clone was detected a few times. In the same sample, other DNA sequences code for this CDR3. The J gene is TRBJ2-1, the V gene TRBV25-1, with 8 nucleotides matching TRBD1. Germline V gives CDR1 MGHDK, CDR2 SYGVNS. This CDR3 spans 15 amino acids. Trimming cost V 1 base and J 5 bases; bases outside gene matches: 4. DNA for the CDR3: TGTGCCAGCAGTGAATCGAGGACAGGGAACAATGAGCAGTTCTTC. Its translation is CASSESRTGNNEQFF.

In its sample, this clone was seen once. The chain has TRBV4-2 and TRBJ2-7; D is uncertain. Germline CDR1 and CDR2: LGHNA and YNFKEQ. The CDR3 loop spans 15 amino acids. Trimming pared 0 bases from V and 4 bases from J, leaving 13 bases between. For the CDR3, the DNA is TGTGCCAGCAGCCAAGATAGAGAGACATATTACGAGCAGTACTTC. Its translation: CASSQDRETYYEQYF.

This clone was found a few times. Other DNA sequences in the sample encode the same CDR3. This chain joins TRBV30 and TRBJ2-5, with TRBD1 as a possible D gene (6 bases). The V gene lost 3 bases and the J gene lost 1 base, with 9 bases spanning the gap. Per the germline V gene, CDR1 is GTSNPN and CDR2 is SVGIG (reference sequence). This CDR3 region has 13 residues. CDR3 in DNA: TGTGCCTGGAGCGCAGGGGCCCAAGAGACCCAGTACTTC. Protein: CAWSAGAQETQYF.

V and J are TRBV28 and TRBJ2-7, with 7 bases identical to TRBD1. The CDR3 sequence is 15 residues long. CDR1 and CDR2 from the germline V gene are MDHEN and SYDVKM. J lost 2 bases, V lost 5 bases, and 9 bases had no gene match. CDR3: CASSQLDRDPYEQYF. CDR3 sequence (DNA): TGTGCCAGCAGTCAGCTTGACAGGGACCCCTACGAGCAGTACTTC.

The CDR3 sequence is CSVEDGPDTQYF. Written as DNA, the CDR3 is TGCAGCGTTGAAGATGGTCCGGATACGCAGTATTTT. The V gene is TRBV29-1, the J gene TRBJ2-3; D is unresolved. Trimming cost V 0 bases and J 6 bases, with 7 bases left between them. The CDR3 is made up of 12 amino acids. The germline V gene has CDR1 SQVTM and CDR2 ANQGSEA.

This clone was counted between two and nine times. The chain is built from TRBV5-1 and TRBJ2-1; D call uncertain. Trimming cost V 0 bases and J 3 bases, with 7 bases left between them. The CDR3 contains 14 residues. Germline assignment: CDR1 SGHRS and CDR2 YFSETQ. The CDR3 region is CASSLEGIYNEQFF. CDR3 in DNA: TGCGCCAGCAGCTTGGAGGGTATCTACAATGAGCAGTTCTTC.

This sequence joins TRBV30 and TRBJ2-6; tentatively, D is TRBD2 (6 bases). The CDR3 is 14 amino acids. The V end lost 4 bases, the J end lost 0 bases, and 7 bases lay between the germline ends. Germline CDR1 GTSNPN, CDR2 SVGIG (reference sequence). Written as DNA, the CDR3 is TGTGCCTGGACGGGAGTCTCTGGGGCCAACGTCCTGACTTTC. The encoded protein is CAWTGVSGANVLTF. Supplemented by reference TRBV30 and TRBJ2-6, the full variable domain reads SQTIHQWPATLVQPVGSPLSLECTVEGTSNPNLYWYRQAAGRGLQLLFYSVGIGQISSEVPQNLSASRPQDRQFILSSKKLLLSDSGFYLCAWTGVSGANVLTFGAGSRLTVL.

This chain joins TRBV7-9 and TRBJ1-1; D not certain. Per germline, CDR1 SEHNR and CDR2 FQNEAQ (reference sequence). V lost 5 bases and J 0 bases, leaving 7 bases between the germline ends. CDR3 length: 13 residues. The CDR3 spells CASSLTVNTEAFF. In DNA, the CDR3 is TGTGCCAGCAGCCTTACGGTGAACACTGAAGCTTTCTTT.